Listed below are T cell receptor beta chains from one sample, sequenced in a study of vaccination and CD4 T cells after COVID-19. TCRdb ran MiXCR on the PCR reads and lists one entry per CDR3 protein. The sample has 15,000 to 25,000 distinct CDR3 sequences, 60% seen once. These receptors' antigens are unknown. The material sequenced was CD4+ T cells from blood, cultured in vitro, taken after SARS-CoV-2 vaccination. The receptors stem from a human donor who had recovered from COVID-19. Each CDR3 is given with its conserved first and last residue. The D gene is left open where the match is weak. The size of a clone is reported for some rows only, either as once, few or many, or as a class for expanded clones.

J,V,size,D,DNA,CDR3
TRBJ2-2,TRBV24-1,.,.,TGTGCCACCAGTGATCCGGGACAACCGACCGGGGAGCTGTTTTTT,CATSDPGQPTGELFF
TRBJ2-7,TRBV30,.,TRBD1,TGTGCCTGGAGCGGACAGGGTAACGAGCAGTACTTC,CAWSGQGNEQYF
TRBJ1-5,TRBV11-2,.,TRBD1,TGTGCCAGCAGCCGAACGGGGACAGGTGATCAGCCCCAGCATTTT,CASSRTGTGDQPQHF
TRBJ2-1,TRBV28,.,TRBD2,TGTGCCAGCAGTCTACACCGGGGACTAGCGGGAAATAATGAGCAGTTCTTC,CASSLHRGLAGNNEQFF
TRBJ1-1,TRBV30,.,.,TGTGCCTGGATCAGTTGGTTGAACACTGAAGCTTTCTTT,CAWISWLNTEAFF
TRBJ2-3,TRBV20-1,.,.,TGCAGTGCTAGAGGCTTGGATCCAGATACGCAGTATTTT,CSARGLDPDTQYF
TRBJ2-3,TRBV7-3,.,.,TGTGCCAGCAGCCTACAGGGGGGGAGCACAGATACGCAGTATTTT,CASSLQGGSTDTQYF
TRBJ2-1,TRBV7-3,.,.,TGTGCCAGCAGCTTCCGAGGGGGTGAGCAGTTCTTC,CASSFRGGEQFF
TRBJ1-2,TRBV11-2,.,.,TGTGCCAGCAGCTTGACAGGTTACGGCTACACCTTC,CASSLTGYGYTF
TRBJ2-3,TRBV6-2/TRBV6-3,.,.,TGTGCCAGCAGTTACTCTGGCCATACGCAGTATTTT,CASSYSGHTQYF
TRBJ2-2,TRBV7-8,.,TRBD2,TGTGCCAGCAGCTTACCCCTAAGGCTAGCGGGGAACACCGGGGAGCTGTTTTTT,CASSLPLRLAGNTGELFF
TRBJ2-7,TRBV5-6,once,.,TGTGCCAGCAGCGCAGTCGGGACCTCCTACGAGCAGTACTTC,CASSAVGTSYEQYF
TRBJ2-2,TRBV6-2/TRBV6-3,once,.,TGTGCCAGCAGCACGAACACCGGGGAGCTGTTTTTT,CASSTNTGELFF
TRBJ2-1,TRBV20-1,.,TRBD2,TGCAGTGCTAGAGATCGATGGGCTAGCGGAACCTACAATGAGCAGTTCTTC,CSARDRWASGTYNEQFF
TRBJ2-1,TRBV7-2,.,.,TGTGCCAGCAGCTTAGCTAGGGGGGCGCAGTTCTTC,CASSLARGAQFF
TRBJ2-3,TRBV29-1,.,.,TGCAGCGTTGTGGAAAGAACAGATACGCAGTATTTT,CSVVERTDTQYF
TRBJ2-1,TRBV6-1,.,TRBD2,TGTGCCACAAGTGCTAGCGGGACCTACAATGAGCAGTTCTTC,CATSASGTYNEQFF
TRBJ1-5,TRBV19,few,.,TGTGCCAGTAGTATGGCAGGACGCGAGGGGCCCCAGCATTTT,CASSMAGREGPQHF
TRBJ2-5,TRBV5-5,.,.,TGTGCCAGCAGCTTTCAACGGGGCGGAGAGACCCAGTACTTC,CASSFQRGGETQYF
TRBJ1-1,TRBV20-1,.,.,TGCAGTGCTAGAGAAGGTAACGGGTGGACTGAAGCTTTCTTT,CSAREGNGWTEAFF
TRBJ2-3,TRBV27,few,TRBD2,TGTGCCAGCAGGGTTGGGGGGAGGGCAGATACGCAGTATTTT,CASRVGGRADTQYF
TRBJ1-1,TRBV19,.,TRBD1,TGTGCCAGTAGTACGAAGATCCAGGGGGGCACTGAAGCTTTCTTT,CASSTKIQGGTEAFF
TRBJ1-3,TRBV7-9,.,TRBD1,TGTGCCAGCCGAAGGATCACGGGACAGGGAGGCGACACCATATATTTT,CASRRITGQGGDTIYF
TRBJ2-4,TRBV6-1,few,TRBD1,TGTGCCAGCAGAGAACAGGGGGCGGTAAACATTCAGTACTTC,CASREQGAVNIQYF
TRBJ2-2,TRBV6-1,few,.,TGTGCCAGCAGTCGCTCCCCAGGGGTCGGGGAGCTGTTTTTT,CASSRSPGVGELFF
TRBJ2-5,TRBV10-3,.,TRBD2,TGTGCCATCAGTGCCGGCGGGGGGTTGTTGGAGACCCAGTACTTC,CAISAGGGLLETQYF
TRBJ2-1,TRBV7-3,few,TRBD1,TGTGCCAGCAGCCCCAGGACAGGCAATGAGCAGTTCTTC,CASSPRTGNEQFF
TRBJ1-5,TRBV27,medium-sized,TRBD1,TGTGCCAGCAGGCCTAGGACAGGGACGGAACAGCCCCAGCATTTT,CASRPRTGTEQPQHF
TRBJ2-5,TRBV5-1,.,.,TGCGCCAGCAGCTTGGAGTGGAGGGCCGAGACCCAGTACTTC,CASSLEWRAETQYF
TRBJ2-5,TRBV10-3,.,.,TGTGCCATCAGTGATCAGGGCAGGGGAGGAGAGACCCAGTACTTC,CAISDQGRGGETQYF
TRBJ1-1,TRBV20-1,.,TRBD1,TGCAGTGCTCGTTTGGGACAGTTGAACACTGAAGCTTTCTTT,CSARLGQLNTEAFF